Only one count was recorded for the clone carrying this T cell receptor (beta chain). Its antigen is unidentified. Described treatment: approximately 9-day PBMC culture with coronavirus spike peptide pools or control peptides (ViraFEST assay). The data stem from a study of vaccination and CD4 T cells after COVID-19. Study at large: Two Hispanic individuals were among six male and four female convalescent patients. Taking of post-vaccine samples occurred a median about 72 days after dose two (range 14 to 241).

Oncomine TCR Beta short-read sequencing was applied to DNA from cultured CD4+ T cells. In TCRdb, the PCR reads were re-called with MiXCR into one record per CDR3 protein. This table has some 17,000 distinct CDR3 sequences, around 40% appearing once. This TCR was sampled from a human donor who had recovered from COVID-19. This material consisted of CD4+ T cells from blood, cultured in vitro, taken after SARS-CoV-2 vaccination.

The CDR3 DNA is TGTGCCATCTCTGCCGACAATGAGCAGTTCTTC. It translates to CAISADNEQFF. This chain uses TRBV10-3 with TRBJ2-1, with D unclear. Germline V lookup: CDR1 ENHRY, CDR2 SYGVKD. This CDR3 contains 11 residues. The V gene lost 8 bases and the J gene lost 5 bases, with 7 bases spanning the gap.